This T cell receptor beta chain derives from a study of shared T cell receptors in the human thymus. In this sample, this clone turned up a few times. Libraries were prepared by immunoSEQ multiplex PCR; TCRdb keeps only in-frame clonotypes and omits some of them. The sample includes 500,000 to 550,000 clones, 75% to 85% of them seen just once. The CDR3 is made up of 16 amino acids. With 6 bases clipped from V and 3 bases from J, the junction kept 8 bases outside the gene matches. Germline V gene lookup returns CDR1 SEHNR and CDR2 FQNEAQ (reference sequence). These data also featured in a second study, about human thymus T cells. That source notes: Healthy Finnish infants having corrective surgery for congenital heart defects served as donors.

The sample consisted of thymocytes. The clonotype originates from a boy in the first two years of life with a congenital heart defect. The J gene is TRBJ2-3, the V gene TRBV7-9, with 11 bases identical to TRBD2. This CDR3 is CASRRQLAGATDTQYF. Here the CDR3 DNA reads TGTGCCAGCAGGCGCCAACTAGCGGGAGCGACAGATACGCAGTATTTT.